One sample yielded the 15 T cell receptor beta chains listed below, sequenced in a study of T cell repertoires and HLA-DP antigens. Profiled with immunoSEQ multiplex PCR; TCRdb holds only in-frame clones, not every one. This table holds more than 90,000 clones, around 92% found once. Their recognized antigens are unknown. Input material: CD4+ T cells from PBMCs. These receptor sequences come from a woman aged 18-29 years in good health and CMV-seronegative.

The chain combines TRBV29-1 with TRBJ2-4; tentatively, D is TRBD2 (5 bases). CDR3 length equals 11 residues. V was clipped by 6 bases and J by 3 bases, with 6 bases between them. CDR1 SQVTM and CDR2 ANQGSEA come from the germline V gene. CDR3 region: CSVGLKNIQYF. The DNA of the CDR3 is TGCAGCGTCGGACTCAAAAACATTCAGTACTTC.

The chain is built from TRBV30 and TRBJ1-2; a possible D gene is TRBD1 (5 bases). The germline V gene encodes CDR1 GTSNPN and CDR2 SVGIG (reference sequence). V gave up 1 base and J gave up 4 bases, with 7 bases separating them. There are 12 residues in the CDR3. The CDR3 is CAWSAGGYGYTF. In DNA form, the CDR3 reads TGTGCCTGGAGTGCCGGGGGCTATGGCTACACCTTC.

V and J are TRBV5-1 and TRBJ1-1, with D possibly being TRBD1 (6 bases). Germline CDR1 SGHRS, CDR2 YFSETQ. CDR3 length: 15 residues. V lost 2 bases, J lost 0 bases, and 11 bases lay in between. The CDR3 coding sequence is TGCGCCAGCAGCTTACAGGGAGGGATGAACACTGAAGCTTTCTTT. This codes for CASSLQGGMNTEAFF. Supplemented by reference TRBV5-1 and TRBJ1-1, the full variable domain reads KAGVTQTPRYLIKTRGQQVTLSCSPISGHRSVSWYQQTPGQGLQFLFEYFSETQRNKGNFPGRFSGRQFSNSRSEMNVSTLELGDSALYLCASSLQGGMNTEAFFGQGTRLTVV.

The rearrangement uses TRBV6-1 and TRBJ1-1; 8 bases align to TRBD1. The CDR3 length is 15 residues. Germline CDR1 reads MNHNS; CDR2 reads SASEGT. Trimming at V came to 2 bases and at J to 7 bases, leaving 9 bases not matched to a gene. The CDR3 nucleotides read TGTGCCAGCAGTGAAAGAGCAGGGGGCTTTAGTGAAGCTTTCTTT. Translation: CASSERAGGFSEAFF.

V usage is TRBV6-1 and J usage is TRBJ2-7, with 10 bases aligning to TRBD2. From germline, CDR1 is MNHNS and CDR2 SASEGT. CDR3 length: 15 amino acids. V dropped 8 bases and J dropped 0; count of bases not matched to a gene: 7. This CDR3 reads CASGGAGGVSYEQYF. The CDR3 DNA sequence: TGTGCCAGCGGCGGAGCGGGAGGGGTCTCCTACGAGCAGTACTTC.

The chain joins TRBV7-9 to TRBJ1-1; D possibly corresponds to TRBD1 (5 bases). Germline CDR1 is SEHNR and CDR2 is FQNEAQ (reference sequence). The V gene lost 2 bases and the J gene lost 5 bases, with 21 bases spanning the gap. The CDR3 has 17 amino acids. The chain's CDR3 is CASSLIKARDVGTEAFF. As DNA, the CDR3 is TGTGCCAGCAGCTTAATAAAGGCCAGGGATGTGGGGACTGAAGCTTTCTTT.

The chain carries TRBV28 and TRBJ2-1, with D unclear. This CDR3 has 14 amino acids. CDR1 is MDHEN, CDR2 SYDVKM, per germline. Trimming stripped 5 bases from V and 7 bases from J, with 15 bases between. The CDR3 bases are TGTGCCAGCAGTCAACCACTGGGGTATAATGAGCAGTTCTTC. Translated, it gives CASSQPLGYNEQFF.

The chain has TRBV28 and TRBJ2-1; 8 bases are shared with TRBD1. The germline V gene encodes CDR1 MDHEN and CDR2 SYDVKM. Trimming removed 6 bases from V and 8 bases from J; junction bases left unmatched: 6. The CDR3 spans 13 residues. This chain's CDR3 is CASSGDRLDEQFF. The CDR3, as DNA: TGTGCCAGCAGCGGGGACAGGCTGGATGAGCAGTTCTTC.

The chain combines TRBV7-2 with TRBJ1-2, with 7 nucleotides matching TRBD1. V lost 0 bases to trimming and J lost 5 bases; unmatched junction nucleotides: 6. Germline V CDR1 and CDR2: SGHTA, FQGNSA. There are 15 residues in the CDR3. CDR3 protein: CASSLAGTEPYGYTF. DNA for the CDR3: TGTGCCAGCAGCTTAGCCGGGACAGAACCTTATGGCTACACCTTC.

The CDR3 coding sequence is TGTGCCAGCAGTTCAGGACAGGGCGATTCACCCCTCCACTTT. Protein product: CASSSGQGDSPLHF. The chain uses TRBV27 and TRBJ1-6; 8 bases agree with TRBD1. The germline gives CDR1 MNHEY, CDR2 SMNVEV (reference sequence). The junction had 4 bases not matched to a gene; V was cut back by 4 bases and J by 8 bases. CDR3 length: 14 amino acids.

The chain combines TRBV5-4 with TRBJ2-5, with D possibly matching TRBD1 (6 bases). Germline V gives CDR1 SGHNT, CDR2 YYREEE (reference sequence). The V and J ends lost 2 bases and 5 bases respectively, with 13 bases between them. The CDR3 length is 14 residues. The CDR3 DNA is TGTGCCAGCAGCTTTGACAGGACGGGGGAGACCCAGTACTTC. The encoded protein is CASSFDRTGETQYF.

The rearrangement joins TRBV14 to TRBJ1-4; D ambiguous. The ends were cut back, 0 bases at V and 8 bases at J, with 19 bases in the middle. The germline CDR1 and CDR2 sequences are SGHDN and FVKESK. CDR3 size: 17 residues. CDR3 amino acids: CASSQEAPTGSSEKLFF. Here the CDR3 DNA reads TGTGCCAGCAGCCAAGAAGCCCCAACGGGAAGTAGCGAAAAACTGTTTTTT.

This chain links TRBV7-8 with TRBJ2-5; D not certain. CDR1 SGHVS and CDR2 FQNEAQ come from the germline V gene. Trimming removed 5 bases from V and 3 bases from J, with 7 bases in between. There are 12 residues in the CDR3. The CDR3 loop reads CASSLYKETQYF. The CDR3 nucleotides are TGTGCCAGCAGCCTATACAAAGAGACCCAGTACTTC.

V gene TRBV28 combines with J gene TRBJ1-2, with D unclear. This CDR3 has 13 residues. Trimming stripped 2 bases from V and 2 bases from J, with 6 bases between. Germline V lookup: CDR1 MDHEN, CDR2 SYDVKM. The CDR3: CASSLRQNYGYTF. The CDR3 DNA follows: TGTGCCAGCAGTTTAAGGCAGAACTATGGCTACACCTTC.

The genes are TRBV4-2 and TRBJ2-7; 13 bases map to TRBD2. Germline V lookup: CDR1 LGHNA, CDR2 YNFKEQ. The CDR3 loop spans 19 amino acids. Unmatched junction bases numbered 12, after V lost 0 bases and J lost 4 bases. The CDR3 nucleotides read TGTGCCAGCAGCCAAGACCCCCCGCAACTAGCGGGAGGGCCTTACGAGCAGTACTTC. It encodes CASSQDPPQLAGGPYEQYF.